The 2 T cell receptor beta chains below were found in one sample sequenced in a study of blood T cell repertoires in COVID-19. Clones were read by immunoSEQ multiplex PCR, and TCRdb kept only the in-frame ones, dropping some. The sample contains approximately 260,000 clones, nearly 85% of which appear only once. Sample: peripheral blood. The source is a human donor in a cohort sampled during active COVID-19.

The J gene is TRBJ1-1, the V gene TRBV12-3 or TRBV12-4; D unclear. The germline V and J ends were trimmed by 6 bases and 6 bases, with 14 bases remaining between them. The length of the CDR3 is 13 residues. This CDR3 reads CASSLNGRAEAFF. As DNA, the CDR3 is TGTGCCAGCAGCCTCAATGGGAGGGCTGAAGCTTTCTTT.

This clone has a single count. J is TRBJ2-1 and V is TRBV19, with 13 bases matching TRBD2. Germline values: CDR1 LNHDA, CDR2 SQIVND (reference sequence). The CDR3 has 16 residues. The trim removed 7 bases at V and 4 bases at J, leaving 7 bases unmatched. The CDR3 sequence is CASKTSGRVNYNEQFF. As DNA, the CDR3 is TGTGCCAGTAAAACTAGCGGGAGGGTTAATTACAATGAGCAGTTCTTC.